This T cell receptor (beta chain) was profiled in a study of response to subunit inactivated influenza vaccine. Study conclusions and caveats: The authors offered the suggestion that each seasonal influenza vaccination recruits few new T cells.

In TCRdb, the RT-PCR reads were re-called with MiXCR into one record per CDR3 protein. The sample lists more than 150,000 distinct CDR3 sequences, about a tenth occurring once. This clonotype was detected ten times or more. Its specificity is not known. Germline loops: CDR1 SQVTM, CDR2 ANQGSEA. Trimming took 4 bases from V and 6 from J, leaving 16 bases between them. The CDR3 has 13 amino acids. The source material was non-naive T cells sorted from PBMCs, sampled on the day of vaccination. The TCR comes from a man aged 50 or older who received an inactivated influenza vaccine. V usage is TRBV29-1 and J usage is TRBJ2-7, with D possibly being TRBD2 (7 bases). The CDR3 here is CSVGGGPDSEQYF. In DNA, the CDR3 is TGCAGCGTTGGGGGGGGGCCCGACAGCGAGCAGTACTTC.